Presented here are 12 T cell receptor beta chains from one specimen sequenced in a study of response to subunit inactivated influenza vaccine. TCRdb re-called the RT-PCR reads with MiXCR, one entry per CDR3 protein. The data show 450,000 to 550,000 distinct CDR3 sequences, less than 30% seen once. This specimen consisted of CD4+ T cells sorted from PBMCs, obtained around 5 days after vaccination. The receptor set was obtained from a man aged 50 to 60 who received an inactivated influenza vaccine.

The V call is TRBV29-1, the J call TRBJ1-3; D is unresolved. The CDR3 sequence is 13 residues long. Looked up from germline, CDR1 is SQVTM and CDR2 is ANQGSEA. V lost 5 bases and J lost 4, with 12 bases in between. The CDR3 DNA reads as TGCAGCGTTTGGACTTTCACGGGAAACACCATATATTTT. Protein: CSVWTFTGNTIYF.

This clonotype has a handful of counts. This rearrangement joins TRBV12-3 or TRBV12-4 to TRBJ2-5; a possible D gene is TRBD2 (5 bases). Trimming stripped 0 bases from V and 8 bases from J, with 13 bases between. This CDR3 is built from 14 residues. As DNA, the CDR3 is TGTGCCAGCAGTTTAGCGGAGACTGCGGGTACCCAGTACTTC. Its translation is CASSLAETAGTQYF.

In DNA form, the CDR3 reads TGTGCCAGCAGCTTCCCGACCGGGACAGGGATTACCGGGGAGCTGTTTTTT. Protein product: CASSFPTGTGITGELFF. The chain uses TRBV7-9 and TRBJ2-2, with TRBD1 matching 9 bases. CDR1 and CDR2 from the germline V gene are SEHNR and FQNEAQ (reference sequence). Trimming removed 3 bases from V and 5 bases from J; junction bases left unmatched: 10. The CDR3 totals 17 residues. The full variable domain, its missing parts supplied by reference TRBV7-9 and TRBJ2-2, is DTGVSQNPRHKITKRGQNVTFRCDPISEHNRLYWYRQTLGQGPEFLTYFQNEAQLEKSRLLSDRFSAERPKGSFSTLEIQRTEQGDSAMYLCASSFPTGTGITGELFFGEGSRLTVL.

The gene calls are TRBV20-1 and TRBJ1-1; the D gene is possibly TRBD1 (5 bases). The germline V gene has CDR1 DFQATT and CDR2 SNEGSKA (reference sequence). V was shortened by 6 bases and J by 0 bases, with 14 bases between the two germline ends. CDR3 length: 14 residues. Written as DNA, the CDR3 is TGCAGTGCGAAAACCGGGACGGTGAACACTGAAGCTTTCTTT. Translated: CSAKTGTVNTEAFF.

This clonotype was counted a few times. This chain joins TRBV11-2 and TRBJ2-3; tentatively, D is TRBD1 (6 bases). The CDR3 has 16 residues. The germline V and J ends were trimmed by 5 bases and 2 bases, with 17 bases remaining between them. Germline CDR1 is SGHAT and CDR2 is FQNNGV. CDR3 bases: TGTGCCAGCAGCCTCACAACAGGGAAGACCACAGATACGCAGTATTTT. Translating gives CASSLTTGKTTDTQYF.

This clonotype was seen a handful of times. The J gene is TRBJ2-7, the V gene TRBV18; D is uncertain. From germline, CDR1 is KGHSH and CDR2 LQKENI. CDR3 length: 14 amino acids. V was clipped by 0 bases and J by 1 base, with 7 bases between them. CDR3 DNA sequence: TGTGCCAGCTCACCACCGGCCGGTTCCTACGAGCAGTACTTC. It is translated as CASSPPAGSYEQYF.

The genes are TRBV29-1 and TRBJ1-3, with D hard to call. Trimming stripped 4 bases from V and 0 bases from J, with 7 bases between. The germline CDR1 and CDR2 sequences are SQVTM and ANQGSEA. The CDR3 totals 13 residues. The CDR3 sequence is CSVVKGSGNTIYF. The DNA for the CDR3 is TGCAGCGTTGTCAAGGGCTCTGGAAACACCATATATTTT.

The sample holds a few counts of this clonotype. The rearrangement joins TRBV20-1 to TRBJ1-2; 8 bases are a match to TRBD1. The CDR3 consists of 14 residues. Per germline, CDR1 DFQATT and CDR2 SNEGSKA (reference sequence). The ends lost 4 bases at V and 0 bases at J; junction bases unmatched: 4. The CDR3 sequence is CSATSDRANYGYTF. For the CDR3, the DNA is TGCAGTGCTACCTCGGACAGGGCTAACTATGGCTACACCTTC.

V is TRBV29-1 and J is TRBJ2-4; 7 bases match TRBD1. This CDR3 comprises 13 residues. In germline, CDR1 is SQVTM, CDR2 ANQGSEA. V dropped 6 bases and J dropped 8; count of bases not matched to a gene: 10. This CDR3 is CSVLGQAWDIQYF. The CDR3 DNA reads TGCAGCGTCCTAGGACAGGCGTGGGACATTCAGTACTTC.

The chain couples TRBV10-3 to TRBJ2-1; 8 bases agree with TRBD1. V dropped 8 bases and J dropped 8; count of bases not matched to a gene: 14. Germline V lookup: CDR1 ENHRY, CDR2 SYGVKD. The CDR3 runs to 15 residues. CDR3 sequence: CAIANSGQVGYEQFF. The CDR3 DNA follows: TGTGCCATCGCTAACTCGGGACAGGTAGGATATGAGCAGTTCTTC.

This clonotype was recorded at least ten times. This chain joins TRBV2 and TRBJ1-3; 9 nucleotides match TRBD1. Losses at the gene ends were 6 bases for V and 3 bases for J; bases not matched to a gene: 6. CDR1 is SNHLY, CDR2 FYNNEI, per germline. This CDR3 comprises 15 residues. For the CDR3, the DNA is TGTGCCAGCAGACTCGACAGGGGGAATGGAAACACCATATATTTT. Translation: CASRLDRGNGNTIYF.

This chain joins TRBV6-2 or TRBV6-3 and TRBJ2-3; 7 bases are shared with TRBD1. Per germline, CDR1 MNHEY and CDR2 SVGEGT. The CDR3 is made up of 15 amino acids. The ends lost 6 bases at V and 2 bases at J; junction bases unmatched: 8. DNA for the CDR3: TGTGCCAGCAGCCACGGACAGGTGAACACAGATACGCAGTATTTT. It specifies CASSHGQVNTDTQYF.